A single sample gave rise to the 21 T cell receptor beta chains below, sequenced in a study of T cells expressing NK-cell markers. Reprocessing the 5' RACE reads, TCRdb reports a single entry for every CDR3 protein and omits DNA. This repertoire includes 350,000 to 450,000 distinct CDR3 sequences. The sequenced material came from blood T cells: a sorted CD56 or NKG2C T cell subset, CD4+ or CD8+ T cells, or bulk PBMC T cells (not recorded which). These receptors all come from a man aged 18-70 years in good health.

V and J are TRBV12-3 or TRBV12-4 and TRBJ2-7; the D gene TCRdb calls, TRBD2, cannot be checked with no DNA. The CDR3 loop spans 14 amino acids. Here the CDR3 reads CASSPRAGGIEQYF.

The chain links TRBV24-1 to TRBJ2-7; absent DNA, TCRdb's TRBD1 call cannot be checked. CDR1 and CDR2 (germline): KGHDR, SFDVKD. The CDR3 length is 14 residues. The CDR3 here is CATSEAGDRYEQYF.

The V and J genes are TRBV12-3 or TRBV12-4 and TRBJ2-1; TCRdb names TRBD1, which stays unverified in the absence of DNA. The CDR3 totals 14 residues. CDR3 in amino acids: CASSQGRGYNEQFF.

The gene calls are TRBV7-9 and TRBJ1-6. The CDR3 covers 13 residues. Germline CDR1 is SEHNR and CDR2 is FQNEAQ (reference sequence). CDR3: CASSSRDNSPLHF.

The CDR3: CASSLSGGAPSEQFF. The genes are TRBV12-3 or TRBV12-4 and TRBJ2-1; the TCRdb call, TRBD1, lacks DNA for checking. CDR3 length: 15 residues.

The CDR3 sequence: CASSFGQGRTGELFF. The chain employs TRBV13 and TRBJ2-2; TCRdb's D call of TRBD1 is untestable without DNA. Germline CDR1 reads PRHDT; CDR2 reads FYEKMQ (reference sequence). The CDR3 consists of 15 residues.

CDR3 sequence: CASSLVRDFPNEQFF. This sequence joins TRBV7-9 and TRBJ2-1; TCRdb selects TRBD2, and the lack of DNA leaves this call unchecked. CDR3 length equals 15 residues. Germline V gene lookup returns CDR1 SEHNR and CDR2 FQNEAQ (reference sequence).

J is TRBJ2-7 and V is TRBV6-1; lacking DNA, the TRBD1 call made by TCRdb goes unchecked. This CDR3 has 14 amino acids. Germline V gene lookup returns CDR1 MNHNS and CDR2 SASEGT. CDR3 protein: CASGKQRTVREQYF.

V and J are TRBV27 and TRBJ2-3; TCRdb reports TRBD1, a call that lacks DNA to check it against. Germline V gene lookup returns CDR1 MNHEY and CDR2 SMNVEV (reference sequence). This CDR3 region has 15 residues. The CDR3 reads CASSLSGRDPGTQYF.

The J gene is TRBJ1-1, the V gene TRBV7-9. Germline CDR1 reads SEHNR; CDR2 reads FQNEAQ (reference sequence). The CDR3 contains 15 residues. The CDR3 reads CASSLGLGPATEAFF.

The chain links TRBV21-1 to TRBJ2-2. TRBV21-1 is a recognized pseudogene. There are 12 residues in the CDR3. The CDR3 protein is CASVPATGELFF.

The V call is TRBV5-4, the J call TRBJ2-3; as DNA is missing, the TRBD1 call by TCRdb cannot be tested. The CDR3 is made up of 17 amino acids. Germline V gene data show CDR1 as SGHNT and CDR2 as YYREEE (reference sequence). The CDR3 region is CASSLDPDRSDTDTQYF.

J is TRBJ1-4 and V is TRBV6-1; the D gene TCRdb calls, TRBD1, cannot be checked with no DNA. The CDR3 is made up of 15 amino acids. Germline V gene sequence: CDR1 MNHNS, CDR2 SASEGT. Here the CDR3 reads CASRKTTGASEKLFF.

This rearrangement joins TRBV20-1 to TRBJ1-5. CDR1 and CDR2 from the germline V gene are DFQATT and SNEGSKA (reference sequence). The CDR3 spans 13 residues. The CDR3: CSAESYSNQPQHF.

The V and J genes are TRBV12-3 or TRBV12-4 and TRBJ2-1; TCRdb selects TRBD1, and the lack of DNA leaves this call unchecked. The CDR3 is 18 residues long. CDR3 protein: CASSLGSGGTGVRLEQFF.

The CDR3 is CSARVRLNEKLFF. This chain uses TRBV20-1 with TRBJ1-4; TCRdb names TRBD1, which stays unverified in the absence of DNA. This CDR3 is built from 13 residues. In germline, CDR1 is DFQATT, CDR2 SNEGSKA (reference sequence).

The V and J genes are TRBV3-1 and TRBJ1-1. The CDR3 consists of 14 residues. Germline V gene lookup returns CDR1 LGHDT and CDR2 YNNKEL (reference sequence). CDR3 protein: CASTRGSRLTEAFF.

V and J are TRBV6-1 and TRBJ2-7; no DNA is available, so the TRBD1 call from TCRdb remains unchecked. The germline V gene has CDR1 MNHNS and CDR2 SASEGT. This CDR3 region has 14 residues. This CDR3 reads CASSRTYFTYEQYF.

V is TRBV4-2 and J is TRBJ1-2. The CDR3 sequence is 20 residues long. From germline, CDR1 is LGHNA and CDR2 YNFKEQ. CDR3 loop: CASSQLIAGTRVGSNYGYTF.

The J gene is TRBJ2-3, the V gene TRBV2; TCRdb designates TRBD1, a call that cannot be tested without DNA. Germline V gives CDR1 SNHLY, CDR2 FYNNEI. The CDR3 length is 13 residues. The CDR3 region is CASSGGGANTQYF.

V and J are TRBV12-3 or TRBV12-4 and TRBJ2-7. The CDR3 totals 14 residues. The CDR3 is CASSRRTLSAEQYF.